The clone carrying this T cell receptor (beta chain) was picked up a small number of times. Antigen: not known. The entry originates in a study of T-cell memory formation after mild COVID-19. General study results and limits: Memory from before infection featured some responding clones, which suggests cross-reactive memory joined.

TCRdb ran MiXCR on the 5' RACE reads and lists one entry per CDR3 protein. This sample carries about 600,000 distinct CDR3 sequences, about 22% of them seen once, and the ten largest clones take 7.5% to 9.5%. The receptor's source is an adult woman who had mild COVID-19 (a few samples of this study predate the infection). Cell type and time point are not known. Source material: PBMCs or a T cell subset sorted from them (not recorded which).

CDR3 protein: CATLLSGRANEQFF. In nucleotides, the CDR3 is TGTGCCACCCTTCTTAGCGGGAGGGCAAATGAGCAGTTCTTC. This chain joins TRBV15 and TRBJ2-1, with 11 bases lining up with TRBD2. Trimming took 8 bases from V and 7 from J; bases not matched to a gene: 7. This CDR3 contains 14 residues. The germline CDR1 and CDR2 sequences are LNHNV and YYDKDF (reference sequence).